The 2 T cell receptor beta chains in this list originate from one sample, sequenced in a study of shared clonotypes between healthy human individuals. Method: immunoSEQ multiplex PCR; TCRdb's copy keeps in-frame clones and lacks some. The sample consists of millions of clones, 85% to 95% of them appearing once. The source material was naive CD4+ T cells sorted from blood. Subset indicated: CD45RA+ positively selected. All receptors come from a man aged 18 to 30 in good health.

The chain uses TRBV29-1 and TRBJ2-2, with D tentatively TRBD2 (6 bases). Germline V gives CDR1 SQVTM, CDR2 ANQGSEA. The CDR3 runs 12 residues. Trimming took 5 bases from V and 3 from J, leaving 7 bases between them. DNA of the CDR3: TGCAGCGTTTGGGGGGACACCGGGGAGCTGTTTTTT. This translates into CSVWGDTGELFF.

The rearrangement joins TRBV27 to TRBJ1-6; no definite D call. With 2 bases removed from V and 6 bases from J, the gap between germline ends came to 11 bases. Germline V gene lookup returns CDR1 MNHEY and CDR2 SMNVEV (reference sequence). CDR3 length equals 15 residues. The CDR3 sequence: CASSLGSTFNSPLHF. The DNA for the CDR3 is TGTGCCAGCAGTTTAGGCAGTACTTTTAATTCACCCCTCCACTTT.